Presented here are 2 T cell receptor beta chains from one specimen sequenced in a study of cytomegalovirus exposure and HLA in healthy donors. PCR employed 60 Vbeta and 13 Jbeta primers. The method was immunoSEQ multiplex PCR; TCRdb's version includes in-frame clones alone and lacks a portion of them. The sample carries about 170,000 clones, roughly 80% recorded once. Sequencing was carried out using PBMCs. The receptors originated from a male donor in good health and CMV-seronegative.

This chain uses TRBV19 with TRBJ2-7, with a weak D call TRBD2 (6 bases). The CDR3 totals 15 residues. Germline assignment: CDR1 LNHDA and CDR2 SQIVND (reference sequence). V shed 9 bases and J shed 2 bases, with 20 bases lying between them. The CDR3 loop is CARPGDGFGAYEQYF. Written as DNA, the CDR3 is TGTGCCAGGCCGGGGGACGGGTTCGGGGCCTACGAGCAGTACTTC.

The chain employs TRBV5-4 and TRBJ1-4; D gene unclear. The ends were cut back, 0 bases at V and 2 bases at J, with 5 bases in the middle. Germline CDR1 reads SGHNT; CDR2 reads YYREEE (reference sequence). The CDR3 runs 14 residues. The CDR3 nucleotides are TGTGCCAGCAGCTTGGGCGGGACTAATGAAAAACTGTTTTTT. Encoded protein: CASSLGGTNEKLFF.